The TCR beta chain described here comes from a study of shared clonotypes between healthy human individuals. Profiling relied on immunoSEQ multiplex PCR, and the TCRdb table lists in-frame clones only, not all of them. Altogether around 2.5 million clones are present, approximately 93% being singletons, with the ten largest covering around 0.4%. The germline gives CDR1 MDHEN, CDR2 SYDVKM. The CDR3 is 15 amino acids. Trimming took 5 bases from V and 8 from J; bases not matched to a gene: 12. The V and J genes are TRBV28 and TRBJ2-1, with 7 nucleotides matching TRBD2. This TCR derives from a young man in good health. Some clones in this sample may be carry-over from other donors' samples. The sample consisted of naive CD4+ T cells from PBMCs. Subset noted: CD45RA+ positively selected. The CDR3 nucleotides are TGTGCCAGCAGTATTCAGCGGGGCCCGGGAGATGAGCAGTTCTTC. This encodes CASSIQRGPGDEQFF.